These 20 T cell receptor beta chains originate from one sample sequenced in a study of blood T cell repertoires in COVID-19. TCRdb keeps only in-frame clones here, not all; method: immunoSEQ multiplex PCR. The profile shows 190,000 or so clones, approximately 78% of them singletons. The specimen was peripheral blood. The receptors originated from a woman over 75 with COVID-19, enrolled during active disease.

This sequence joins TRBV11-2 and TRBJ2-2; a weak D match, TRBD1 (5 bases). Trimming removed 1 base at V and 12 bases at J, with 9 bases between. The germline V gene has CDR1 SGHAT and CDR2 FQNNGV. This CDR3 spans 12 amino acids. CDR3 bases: TGTGCCAGCAGCTTAGTGGCAGGGCAGCTGTTTTTT. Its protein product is CASSLVAGQLFF. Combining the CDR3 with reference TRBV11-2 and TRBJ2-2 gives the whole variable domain EAGVAQSPRYKIIEKRQSVAFWCNPISGHATLYWYQQILGQGPKLLIQFQNNGVVDDSQLPKDRFSAERLKGVDSTLKIQPAKLEDSAVYLCASSLVAGQLFFGEGSRLTVL.

CDR3 amino acids: CASSSASGSLFNEQFF. CDR3 DNA sequence: TGTGCCAGTAGTTCCGCTAGCGGGAGTTTATTCAATGAGCAGTTCTTC. This sequence joins TRBV19 and TRBJ2-1, with 10 nucleotides matching TRBD2. The V gene's germline CDR1 is LNHDA and CDR2 SQIVND (reference sequence). The CDR3 is 16 residues long. Losses at the gene ends were 5 bases for V and 6 bases for J; bases not matched to a gene: 10.

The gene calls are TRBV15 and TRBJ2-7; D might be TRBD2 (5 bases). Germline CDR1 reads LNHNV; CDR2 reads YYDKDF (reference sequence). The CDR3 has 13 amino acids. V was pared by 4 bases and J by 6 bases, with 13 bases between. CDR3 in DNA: TGTGCCACCAGCATCCCCCTGGGAGCCGAGCAGTACTTC. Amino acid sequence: CATSIPLGAEQYF.

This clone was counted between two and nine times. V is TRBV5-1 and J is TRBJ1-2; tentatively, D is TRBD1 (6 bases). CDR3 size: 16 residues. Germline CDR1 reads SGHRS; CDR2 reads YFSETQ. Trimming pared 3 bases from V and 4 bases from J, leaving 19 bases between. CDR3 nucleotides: TGCGCCAGCAGCTCAGCTGTGGGGGGGGCAGGCTATGGCTACACCTTC. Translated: CASSSAVGGAGYGYTF.

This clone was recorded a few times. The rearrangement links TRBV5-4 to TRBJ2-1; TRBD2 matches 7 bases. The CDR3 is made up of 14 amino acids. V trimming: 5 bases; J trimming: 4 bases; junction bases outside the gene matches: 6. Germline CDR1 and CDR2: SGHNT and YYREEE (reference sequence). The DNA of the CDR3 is TGTGCCAGCAGAGGGCGGGAGCCTTACAATGAGCAGTTCTTC. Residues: CASRGREPYNEQFF.

The CDR3 DNA follows: TGTGCCAGCAGCGTTAGCGGGGGGGGTCAGACCCAGTACTTC. It specifies CASSVSGGGQTQYF. The genes are TRBV13 and TRBJ2-5, with TRBD2 matching over 11 bases. V shed 5 bases and J 6 bases; nucleotides not matched to a gene: 5. CDR1 PRHDT and CDR2 FYEKMQ come from the germline V gene (reference sequence). This CDR3 has 14 amino acids.

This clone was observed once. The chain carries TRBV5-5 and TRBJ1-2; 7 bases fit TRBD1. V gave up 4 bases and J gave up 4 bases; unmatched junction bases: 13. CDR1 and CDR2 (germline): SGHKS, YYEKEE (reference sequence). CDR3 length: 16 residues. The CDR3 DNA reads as TGTGCCAGCAGCGACCGGACAGGACCGCCCCCCTATGGCTACACCTTC. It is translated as CASSDRTGPPPYGYTF.

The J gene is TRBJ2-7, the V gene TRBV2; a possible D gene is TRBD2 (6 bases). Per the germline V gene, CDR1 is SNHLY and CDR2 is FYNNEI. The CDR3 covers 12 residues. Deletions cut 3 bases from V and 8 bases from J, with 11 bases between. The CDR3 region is CASSEGGRKQYF. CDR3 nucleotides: TGTGCCAGCAGTGAGGGAGGCCGGAAGCAGTACTTC.

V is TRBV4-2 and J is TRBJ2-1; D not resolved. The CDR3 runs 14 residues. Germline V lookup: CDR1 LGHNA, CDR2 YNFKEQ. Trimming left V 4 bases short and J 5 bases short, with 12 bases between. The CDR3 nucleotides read TGTGCCAGCAGCCTCGAGCAAATGGACAATGAGCAGTTCTTC. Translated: CASSLEQMDNEQFF.

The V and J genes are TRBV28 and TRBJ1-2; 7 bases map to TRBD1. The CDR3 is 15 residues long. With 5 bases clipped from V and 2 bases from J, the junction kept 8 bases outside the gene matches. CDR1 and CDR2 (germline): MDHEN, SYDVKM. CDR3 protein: CASSLYRGENYGYTF. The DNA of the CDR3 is TGTGCCAGCAGTCTATACAGGGGTGAGAACTATGGCTACACCTTC.

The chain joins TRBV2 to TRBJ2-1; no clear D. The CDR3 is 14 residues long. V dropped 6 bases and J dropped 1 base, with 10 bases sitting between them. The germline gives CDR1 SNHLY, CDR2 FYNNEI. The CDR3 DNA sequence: TGTGCCAGCAGCCGCCTATTTTCCTACAATGAGCAGTTCTTC. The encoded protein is CASSRLFSYNEQFF.

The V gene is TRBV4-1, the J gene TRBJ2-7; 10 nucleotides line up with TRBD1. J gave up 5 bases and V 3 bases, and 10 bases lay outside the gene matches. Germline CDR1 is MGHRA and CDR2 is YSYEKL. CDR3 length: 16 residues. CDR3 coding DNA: TGCGCCAGCAGCCACTCTTTCGGGACAGGGGTTAACGAGCAGTACTTC. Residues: CASSHSFGTGVNEQYF.

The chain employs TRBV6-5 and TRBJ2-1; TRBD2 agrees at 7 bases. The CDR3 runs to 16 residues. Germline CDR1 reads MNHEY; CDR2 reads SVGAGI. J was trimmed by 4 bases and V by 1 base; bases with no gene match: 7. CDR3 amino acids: CASSYYLADAYNEQFF. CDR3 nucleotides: TGTGCCAGCAGTTACTACCTAGCGGATGCATACAATGAGCAGTTCTTC.

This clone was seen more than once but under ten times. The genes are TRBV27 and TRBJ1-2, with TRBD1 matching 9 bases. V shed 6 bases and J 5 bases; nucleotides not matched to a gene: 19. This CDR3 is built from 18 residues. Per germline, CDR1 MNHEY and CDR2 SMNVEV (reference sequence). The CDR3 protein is CASSPGTGPSLLLYGYTF. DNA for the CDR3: TGTGCCAGCAGCCCCGGGACAGGGCCTAGCCTCCTACTTTATGGCTACACCTTC.

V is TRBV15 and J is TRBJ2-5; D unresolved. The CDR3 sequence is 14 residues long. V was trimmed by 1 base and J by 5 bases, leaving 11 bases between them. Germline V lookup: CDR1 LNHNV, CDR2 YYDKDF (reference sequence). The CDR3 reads CATSRALSGETQYF. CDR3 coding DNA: TGTGCCACCAGCAGAGCCCTGTCGGGTGAGACCCAGTACTTC. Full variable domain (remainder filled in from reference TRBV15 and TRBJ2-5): DAMVIQNPRYQVTQFGKPVTLSCSQTLNHNVMYWYQQKSSQAPKLLFHYYDKDFNNEADTPDNFQSRRPNTSFCFLDIRSPGLGDTAMYLCATSRALSGETQYFGPGTRLLVL.

This CDR3 reads CASSLWDRKETQYF. CDR3 DNA: TGTGCCAGCAGCTTATGGGACAGGAAAGAGACCCAGTACTTC. The rearrangement uses TRBV5-4 and TRBJ2-5, with 8 positions matching TRBD1. Trimming took 2 bases from V and 3 from J; bases not matched to a gene: 3. CDR3 length: 14 residues. Germline CDR1 and CDR2: SGHNT and YYREEE (reference sequence).

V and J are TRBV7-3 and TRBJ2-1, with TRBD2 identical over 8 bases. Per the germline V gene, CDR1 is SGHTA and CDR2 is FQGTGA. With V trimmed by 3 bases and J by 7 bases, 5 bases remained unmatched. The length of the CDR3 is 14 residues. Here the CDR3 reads CASSLLGLGNEQFF. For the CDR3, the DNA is TGTGCCAGCAGCTTGCTGGGACTAGGGAATGAGCAGTTCTTC.

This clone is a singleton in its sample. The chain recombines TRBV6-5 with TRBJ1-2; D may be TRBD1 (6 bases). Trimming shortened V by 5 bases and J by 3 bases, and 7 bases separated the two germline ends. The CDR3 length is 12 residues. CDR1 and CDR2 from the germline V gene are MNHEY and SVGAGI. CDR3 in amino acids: CASSQGYYGYTF. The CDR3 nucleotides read TGTGCCAGCAGTCAGGGGTACTATGGCTACACCTTC.

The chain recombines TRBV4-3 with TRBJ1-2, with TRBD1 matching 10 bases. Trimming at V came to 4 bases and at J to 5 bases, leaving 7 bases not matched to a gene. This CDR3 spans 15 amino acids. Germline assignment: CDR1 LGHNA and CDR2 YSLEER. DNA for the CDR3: TGCGCCAGCAGCCCCGGACAGGGGGTTCGGTATGGCTACACCTTC. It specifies CASSPGQGVRYGYTF.

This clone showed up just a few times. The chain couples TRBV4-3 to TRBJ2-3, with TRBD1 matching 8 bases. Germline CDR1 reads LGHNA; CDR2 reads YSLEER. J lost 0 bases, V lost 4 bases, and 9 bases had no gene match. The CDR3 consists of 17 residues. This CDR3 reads CASSPLGTGTSTDTQYF. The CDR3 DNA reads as TGCGCCAGCAGCCCACTAGGGACAGGAACTAGCACAGATACGCAGTATTTT.